This TCR beta chain originates from a study of regulatory T cells in long-lasting Graves disease. Study-level points and caveats: The study found persistent patients shared more public clonotypes (over 2,500) than new patients (just over 950).

Time point defined: persistent/refractory GD, antithyroid drugs over 5 years with positive TRAb. PBMCs provided the RNA from which the TCR library was made. CDR3-region Arm-PCR and iRepertoire HTBI primers produced the TCR beta libraries. TCRdb passed the multiplex PCR reads through MiXCR, listing each CDR3 protein once. Of 500,000 to 700,000 distinct CDR3 sequences in the sample, approximately 29% were seen once. For this clonotype: No antigen is known for it.

The source is a female donor with Graves disease. Sequenced material: peripheral blood mononuclear cells (PBMCs), taken when the disease was refractory, from a patient treated with antithyroid drugs.

CDR3 in DNA: TGTGCCACCATTTTGGGGGGGACTAACTATGGCTACACCTTC. Protein product: CATILGGTNYGYTF. The rearrangement joins TRBV5-6 to TRBJ1-2; TRBD1 might be the D (5 bases). Between the trimmed V and J ends, which lost 9 bases and 0 bases, there was a span of 15 bases. The CDR3 runs 14 residues. Germline-derived CDR1 and CDR2 are SGHDT and YYEEEE.